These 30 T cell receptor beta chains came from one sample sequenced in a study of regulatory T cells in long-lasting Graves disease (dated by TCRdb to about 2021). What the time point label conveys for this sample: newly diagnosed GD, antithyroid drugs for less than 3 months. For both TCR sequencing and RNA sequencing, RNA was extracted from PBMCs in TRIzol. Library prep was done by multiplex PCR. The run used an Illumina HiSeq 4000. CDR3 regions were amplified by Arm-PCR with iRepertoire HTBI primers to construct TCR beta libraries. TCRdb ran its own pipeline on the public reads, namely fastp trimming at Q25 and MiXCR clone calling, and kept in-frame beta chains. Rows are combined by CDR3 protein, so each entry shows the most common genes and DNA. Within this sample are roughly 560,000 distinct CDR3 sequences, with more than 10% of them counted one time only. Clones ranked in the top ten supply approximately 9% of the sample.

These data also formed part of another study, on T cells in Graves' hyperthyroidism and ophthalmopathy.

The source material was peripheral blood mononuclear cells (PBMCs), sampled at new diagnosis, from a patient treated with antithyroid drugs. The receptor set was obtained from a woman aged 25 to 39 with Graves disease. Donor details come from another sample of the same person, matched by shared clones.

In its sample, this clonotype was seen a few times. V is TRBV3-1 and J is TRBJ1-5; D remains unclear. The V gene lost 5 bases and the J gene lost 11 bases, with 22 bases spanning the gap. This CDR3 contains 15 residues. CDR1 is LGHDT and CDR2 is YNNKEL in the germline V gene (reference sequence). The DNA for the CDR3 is TGTGCCAGCAGCGCCGACGTAGGCTCCTATCAATCCCAGCATTTT. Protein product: CASSADVGSYQSQHF.

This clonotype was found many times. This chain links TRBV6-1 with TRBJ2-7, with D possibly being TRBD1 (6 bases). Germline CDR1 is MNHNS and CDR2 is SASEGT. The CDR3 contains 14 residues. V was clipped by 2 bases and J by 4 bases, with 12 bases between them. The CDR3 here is CASSEYGRGYEQYF. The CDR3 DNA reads TGTGCCAGCAGTGAATACGGCAGGGGTTACGAGCAGTACTTC.

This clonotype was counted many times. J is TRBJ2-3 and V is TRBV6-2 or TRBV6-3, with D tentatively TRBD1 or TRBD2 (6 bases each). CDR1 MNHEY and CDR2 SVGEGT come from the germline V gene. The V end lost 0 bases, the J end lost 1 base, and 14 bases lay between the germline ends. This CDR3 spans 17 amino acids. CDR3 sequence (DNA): TGTGCCAGCAGTTACTCCGGAGGGGGTTTAGGCACAGATACGCAGTATTTT. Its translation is CASSYSGGGLGTDTQYF.

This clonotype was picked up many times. CDR3 in DNA: TGCAGTGCCCACTTCCGACTTCGGGGTCGGGAGCAGTTCTTC. Its translation: CSAHFRLRGREQFF. The chain is built from TRBV20-1 and TRBJ2-1; perhaps TRBD2 as D (5 bases). The CDR3 covers 14 residues. CDR1 DFQATT and CDR2 SNEGSKA come from the germline V gene (reference sequence). Trimming shortened V by 6 bases and J by 10 bases, and 22 bases separated the two germline ends.

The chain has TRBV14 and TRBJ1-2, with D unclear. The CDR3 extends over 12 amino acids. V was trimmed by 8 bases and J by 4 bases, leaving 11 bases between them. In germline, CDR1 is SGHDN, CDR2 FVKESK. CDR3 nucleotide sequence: TGTGCCAGCTCCGGCGGGAGCTATGGCTACACCTTC. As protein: CASSGGSYGYTF.

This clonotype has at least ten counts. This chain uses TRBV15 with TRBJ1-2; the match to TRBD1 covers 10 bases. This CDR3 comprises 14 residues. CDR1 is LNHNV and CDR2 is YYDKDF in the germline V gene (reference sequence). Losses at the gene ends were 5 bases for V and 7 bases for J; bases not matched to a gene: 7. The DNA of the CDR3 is TGTGCCACCAGCCCTAGACAGGGGGCGTTTGGCTACACCTTC. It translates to CATSPRQGAFGYTF. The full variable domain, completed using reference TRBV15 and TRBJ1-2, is DAMVIQNPRYQVTQFGKPVTLSCSQTLNHNVMYWYQQKSSQAPKLLFHYYDKDFNNEADTPDNFQSRRPNTSFCFLDIRSPGLGDTAMYLCATSPRQGAFGYTFGSGTRLTVV.

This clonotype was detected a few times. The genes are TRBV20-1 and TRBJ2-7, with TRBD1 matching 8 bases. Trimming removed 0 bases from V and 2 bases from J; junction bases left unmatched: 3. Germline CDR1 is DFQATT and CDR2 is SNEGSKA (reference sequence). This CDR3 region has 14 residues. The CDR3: CSARETGGPYEQYF. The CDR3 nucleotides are TGCAGTGCTAGAGAAACAGGGGGTCCCTACGAGCAGTACTTC.

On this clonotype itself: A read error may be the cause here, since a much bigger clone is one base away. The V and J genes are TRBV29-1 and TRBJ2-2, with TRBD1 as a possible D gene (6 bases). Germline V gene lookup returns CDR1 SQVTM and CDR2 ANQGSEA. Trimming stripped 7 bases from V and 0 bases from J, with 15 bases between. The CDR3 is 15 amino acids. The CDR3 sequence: CSATRGYTNTGELFF. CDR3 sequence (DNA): TGCAGCGCTACCAGGGGTTACACGAACACCGGGGAGCTGTTTTTT.

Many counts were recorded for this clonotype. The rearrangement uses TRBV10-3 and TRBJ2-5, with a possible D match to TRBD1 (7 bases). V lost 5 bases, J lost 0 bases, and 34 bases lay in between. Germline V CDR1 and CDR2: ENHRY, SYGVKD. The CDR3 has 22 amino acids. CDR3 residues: CAISRVSPGQPNLAVYQETQYF. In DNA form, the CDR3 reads TGTGCCATCAGTCGAGTTTCACCGGGACAGCCTAATTTAGCGGTGTACCAAGAGACCCAGTACTTC.

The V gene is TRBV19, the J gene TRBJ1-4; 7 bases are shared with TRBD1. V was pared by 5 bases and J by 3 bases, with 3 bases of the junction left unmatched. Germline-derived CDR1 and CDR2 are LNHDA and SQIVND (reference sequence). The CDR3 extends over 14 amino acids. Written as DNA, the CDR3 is TGTGCCAGTAGTCGACAGGGACCTAATGAAAAACTGTTTTTT. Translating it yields CASSRQGPNEKLFF. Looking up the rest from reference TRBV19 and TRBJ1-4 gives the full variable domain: DGGITQSPKYLFRKEGQNVTLSCEQNLNHDAMYWYRQDPGQGLRLIYYSQIVNDFQKGDIAEGYSVSREKKESFPLTVTSAQKNPTAFYLCASSRQGPNEKLFFGSGTQLSVL.

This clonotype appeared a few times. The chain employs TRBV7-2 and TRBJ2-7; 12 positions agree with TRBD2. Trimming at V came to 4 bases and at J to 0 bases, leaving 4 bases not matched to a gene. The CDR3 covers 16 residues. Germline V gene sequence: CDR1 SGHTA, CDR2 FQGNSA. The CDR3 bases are TGTGCCAGCAGCTCAGGACTAGCGGGGAACTCCTACGAGCAGTACTTC. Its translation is CASSSGLAGNSYEQYF.

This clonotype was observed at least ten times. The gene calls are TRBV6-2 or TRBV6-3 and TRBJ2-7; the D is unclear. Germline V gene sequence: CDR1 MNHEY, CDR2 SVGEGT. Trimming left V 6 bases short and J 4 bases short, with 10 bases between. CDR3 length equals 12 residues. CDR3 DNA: TGTGCCAGCAGGGACGGAATTTACGAGCAGTACTTC. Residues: CASRDGIYEQYF.

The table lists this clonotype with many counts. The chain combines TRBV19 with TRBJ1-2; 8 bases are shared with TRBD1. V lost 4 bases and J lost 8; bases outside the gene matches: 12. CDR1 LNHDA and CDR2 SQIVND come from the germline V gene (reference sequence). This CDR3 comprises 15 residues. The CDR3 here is CASSTPGQGLRGYTF. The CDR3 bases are TGTGCCAGTAGTACCCCCGGACAGGGATTGAGGGGCTACACCTTC. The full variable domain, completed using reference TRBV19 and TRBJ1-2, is DGGITQSPKYLFRKEGQNVTLSCEQNLNHDAMYWYRQDPGQGLRLIYYSQIVNDFQKGDIAEGYSVSREKKESFPLTVTSAQKNPTAFYLCASSTPGQGLRGYTFGSGTRLTVV.

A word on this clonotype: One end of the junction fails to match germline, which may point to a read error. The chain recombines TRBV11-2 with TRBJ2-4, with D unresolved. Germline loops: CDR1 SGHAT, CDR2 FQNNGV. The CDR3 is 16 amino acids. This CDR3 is CASSRDTPIAKNIQYF. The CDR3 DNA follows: TGCGCCAGCAGCCGAGATACCCCAATAGCCAAAAACATTCAGTACTTC. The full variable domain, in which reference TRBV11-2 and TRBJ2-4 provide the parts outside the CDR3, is EAGVAQSPRYKIIEKRQSVAFWCNPISGHATLYWYQQILGQGPKLLIQFQNNGVVDDSQLPKDRFSAERLKGVDSTLKIQPAKLEDSAVYLCASSRDTPIAKNIQYFGAGTRLSVL.

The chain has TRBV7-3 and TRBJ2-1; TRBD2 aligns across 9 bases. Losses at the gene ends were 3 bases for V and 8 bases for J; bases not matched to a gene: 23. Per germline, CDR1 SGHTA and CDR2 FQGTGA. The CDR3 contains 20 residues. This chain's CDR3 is CASSFYPRTVGGTSSHEQFF. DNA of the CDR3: TGTGCCAGCAGCTTTTACCCCCGCACCGTCGGAGGGACTAGCTCCCATGAGCAGTTCTTC.

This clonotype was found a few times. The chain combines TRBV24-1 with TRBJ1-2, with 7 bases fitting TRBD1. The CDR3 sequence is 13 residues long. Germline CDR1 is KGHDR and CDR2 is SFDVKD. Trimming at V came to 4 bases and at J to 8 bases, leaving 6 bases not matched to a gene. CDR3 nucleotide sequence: TGTGCCACCAGTGACATCGGACAGGAAGGCTACACCTTC. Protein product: CATSDIGQEGYTF.

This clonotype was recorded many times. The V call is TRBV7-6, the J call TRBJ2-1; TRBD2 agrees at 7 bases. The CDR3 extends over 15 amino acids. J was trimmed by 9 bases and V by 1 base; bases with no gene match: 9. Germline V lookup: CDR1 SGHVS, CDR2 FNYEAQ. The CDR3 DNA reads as TGTGCCAGCAGCTTAGGGGGGGGAGTGATGTTTGAGCAGTTCTTC. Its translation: CASSLGGGVMFEQFF.

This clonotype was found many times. In DNA, the CDR3 is TGTGCCAGCAGTTACCGTGGACATAAGCAGTTCTTC. Amino acid sequence: CASSYRGHKQFF. The J gene is TRBJ2-1, the V gene TRBV6-2 or TRBV6-3; TRBD1 might be the D (5 bases). Trimming took 2 bases from V and 11 from J, leaving 10 bases between them. Germline V gene lookup returns CDR1 MNHEY and CDR2 SVGEGT. The CDR3 spans 12 residues.

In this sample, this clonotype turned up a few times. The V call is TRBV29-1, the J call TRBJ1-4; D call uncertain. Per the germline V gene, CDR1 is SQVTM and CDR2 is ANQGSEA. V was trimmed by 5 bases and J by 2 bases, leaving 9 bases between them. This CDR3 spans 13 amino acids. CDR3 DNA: TGCAGCGTTATGGTTGTGACTAATGAAAAACTGTTTTTT. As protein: CSVMVVTNEKLFF.

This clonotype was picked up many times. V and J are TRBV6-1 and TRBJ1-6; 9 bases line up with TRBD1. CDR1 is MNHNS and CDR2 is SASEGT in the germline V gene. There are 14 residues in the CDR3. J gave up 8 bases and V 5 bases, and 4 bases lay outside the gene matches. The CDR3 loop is CASSRDRADSPLHF. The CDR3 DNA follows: TGTGCCAGCAGTAGGGACAGGGCGGATTCACCCCTCCACTTT.

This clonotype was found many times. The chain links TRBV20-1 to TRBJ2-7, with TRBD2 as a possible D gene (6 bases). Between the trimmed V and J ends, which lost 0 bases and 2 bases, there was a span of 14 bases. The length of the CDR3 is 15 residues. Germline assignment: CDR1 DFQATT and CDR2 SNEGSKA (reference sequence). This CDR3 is CSARDFGRGPYEQYF. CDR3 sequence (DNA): TGCAGTGCTAGAGATTTCGGGCGGGGTCCCTACGAGCAGTACTTC.

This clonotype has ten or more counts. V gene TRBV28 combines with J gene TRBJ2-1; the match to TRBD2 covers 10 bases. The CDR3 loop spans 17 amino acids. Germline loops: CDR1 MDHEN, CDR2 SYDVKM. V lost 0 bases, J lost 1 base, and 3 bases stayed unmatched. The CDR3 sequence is CASSLWGSGRSYNEQFF. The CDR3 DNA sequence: TGTGCCAGCAGTTTATGGGGTAGCGGGAGGTCCTACAATGAGCAGTTCTTC. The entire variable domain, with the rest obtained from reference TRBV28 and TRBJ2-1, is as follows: DVKVTQSSRYLVKRTGEKVFLECVQDMDHENMFWYRQDPGLGLRLIYFSYDVKMKEKGDIPEGYSVSREKKERFSLILESASTNQTSMYLCASSLWGSGRSYNEQFFGPGTRLTVL.

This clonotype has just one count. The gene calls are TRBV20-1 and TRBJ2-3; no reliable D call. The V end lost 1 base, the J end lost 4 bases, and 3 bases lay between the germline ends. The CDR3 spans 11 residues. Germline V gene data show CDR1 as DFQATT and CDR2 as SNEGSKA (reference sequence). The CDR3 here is CSARGSDTQYF. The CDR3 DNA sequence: TGCAGTGCTAGAGGCTCAGATACGCAGTATTTT.

As DNA, the CDR3 is TGCGCCAGCAGCCAAGAGGGGACAGTTGGAAACACCATATATTTT. It is translated as CASSQEGTVGNTIYF. The rearrangement uses TRBV4-1 and TRBJ1-3, with TRBD1 matching over 7 bases. This CDR3 spans 15 amino acids. Germline trimming cut 0 bases from V and 3 bases from J; bases unmatched to any gene: 2. Per the germline V gene, CDR1 is MGHRA and CDR2 is YSYEKL.

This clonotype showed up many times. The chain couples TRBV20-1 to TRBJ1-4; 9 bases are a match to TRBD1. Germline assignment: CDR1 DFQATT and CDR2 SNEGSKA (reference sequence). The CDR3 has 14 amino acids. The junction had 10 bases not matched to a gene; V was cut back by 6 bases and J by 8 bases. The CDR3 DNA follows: TGCAGTGCCTTCACAGGGGGCCATGGAGAAAAACTGTTTTTT. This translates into CSAFTGGHGEKLFF.

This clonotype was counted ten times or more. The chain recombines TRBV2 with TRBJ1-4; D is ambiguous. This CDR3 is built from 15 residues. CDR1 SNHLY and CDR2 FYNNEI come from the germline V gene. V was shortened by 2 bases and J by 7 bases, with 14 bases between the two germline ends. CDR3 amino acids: CASSESYRRGEKLFF. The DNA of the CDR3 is TGTGCCAGCAGTGAATCTTACAGAAGAGGTGAAAAACTGTTTTTT.

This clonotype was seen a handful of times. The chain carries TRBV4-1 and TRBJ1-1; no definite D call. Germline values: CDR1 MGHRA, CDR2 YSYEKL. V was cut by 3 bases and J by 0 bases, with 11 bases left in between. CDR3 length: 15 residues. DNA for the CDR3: TGCGCCAGCAGCCAGCAGCTGTCCATGAACACTGAAGCTTTCTTT. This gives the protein CASSQQLSMNTEAFF.

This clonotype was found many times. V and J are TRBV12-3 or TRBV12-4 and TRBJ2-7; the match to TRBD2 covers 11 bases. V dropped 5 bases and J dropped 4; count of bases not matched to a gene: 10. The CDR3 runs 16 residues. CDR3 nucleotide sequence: TGTGCCAGCAGTGGGAACATGCTAGCGGGGGGATACGAGCAGTACTTC. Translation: CASSGNMLAGGYEQYF.

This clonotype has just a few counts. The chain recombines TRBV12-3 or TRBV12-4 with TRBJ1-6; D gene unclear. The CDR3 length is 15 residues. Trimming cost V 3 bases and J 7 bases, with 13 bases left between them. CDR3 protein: CASSFLGRENSPLHF. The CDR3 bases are TGTGCCAGCAGTTTTCTCGGTCGCGAGAATTCACCCCTCCACTTT.

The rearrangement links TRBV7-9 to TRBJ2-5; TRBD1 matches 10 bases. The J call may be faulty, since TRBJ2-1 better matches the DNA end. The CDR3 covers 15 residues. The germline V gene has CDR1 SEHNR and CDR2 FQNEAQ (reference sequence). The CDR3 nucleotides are TGTGCCAGCAGCTTTCGACAGGGGGCCCTTGGTGAGCAGTTCTTC. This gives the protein CASSFRQGALGEQFF.